These T cell receptor beta chains were read from a single sample in a study of blood T cell repertoires in COVID-19. Repertoires were generated with immunoSEQ multiplex PCR, while TCRdb's copy carries only in-frame clones and drops some. The sample comprises approximately 130,000 clones, just over 75% of which are singletons, and approximately 11% rests with the top ten. The sequenced material came from peripheral blood. These receptor sequences come from a human donor in a cohort sampled during active COVID-19. Both conserved end residues are trimmed from each CDR3. Fields, in order: CDR3 protein, V gene, J gene.

ASSPGQGQETQY	TRBV5-4	TRBJ2-5
ASSLVGGQTSSYEQY	TRBV5-4	TRBJ2-7
ASSSSGGADNEQF	TRBV5-4	TRBJ2-1
ASSSGLSGNTIY	TRBV6-5	TRBJ1-3
ASRLKWGQGVGGSYEQY	TRBV5-1	TRBJ2-7
ASSLRDRVTGELF	TRBV7-8	TRBJ2-2
AWSGGEDTEAF	TRBV30	TRBJ1-1
ASRADRGFDTEAF	TRBV6-4	TRBJ1-1
ASSVGSGADTQY	TRBV5-1	TRBJ2-3
ASSRGAAGETYEQY	TRBV3-1/TRBV3-2	TRBJ2-7
ASSAHGKSGNTIY	TRBV9	TRBJ1-3
ASSLDSYTYEQY	TRBV5-1	TRBJ2-7
ASSPGSEQF	TRBV11-3	TRBJ2-1
ASRPRDRATGELF	TRBV11-2	TRBJ2-2
ASTTDSYGYT	TRBV12-3/TRBV12-4	TRBJ1-2
ASSLTSGGYEQF	TRBV5-5	TRBJ2-1
ASSITLAGGQDTQY	TRBV19	TRBJ2-3
ASSLEETGSEAF	TRBV7-9	TRBJ1-1
ASSPQDSPYEQY	TRBV5-4	TRBJ2-7
ASTNRQINNSPLH	TRBV7-8	TRBJ1-6
ASSPPGESYEQY	TRBV13	TRBJ2-7
SVLSYNEQF	TRBV29-1	TRBJ2-1
ASSPTSGTFDEQF	TRBV10-2	TRBJ2-1
ASSPPTQETQY	TRBV18	TRBJ2-5
ASSRDRGGSPLH	TRBV5-4	TRBJ1-6
ASSPTLAGGTYNEQF	TRBV3-1/TRBV3-2	TRBJ2-1
ASRGGEGPGANVLT	TRBV2	TRBJ2-6
ASSWGGGRESQPQH	TRBV5-1	TRBJ1-5
ASSLGQGVTYEQY	TRBV5-1	TRBJ2-7
ASSSPAAGGPLF	TRBV5-6	TRBJ2-1
ASSPQRGGRETQY	TRBV7-8	TRBJ2-5
ASSSTKFGQGAEAF	TRBV19	TRBJ1-1
ASSFNRDEQY	TRBV7-2	TRBJ2-7
ASSLDLRTGGSIGYT	TRBV11-2	TRBJ1-2
ASSPGGMTNEQF	TRBV4-2	TRBJ2-1
ASSESGGYEQY	TRBV2	TRBJ2-7
ASSQAYDPSYNEQF	TRBV3-1/TRBV3-2	TRBJ2-1
ASSRGRGDYNEQF	TRBV19	TRBJ2-1
ASSPASERNQPQH	TRBV18	TRBJ1-5
ASSQGAMKEAF	TRBV4-2	TRBJ1-1
ASSPQGSYEQY	TRBV5-6	TRBJ2-7
ASSLEPENTEAF	TRBV7-9	TRBJ1-1
ASSSATNEKLF	TRBV5-1	TRBJ1-4
ASSKTGVNSDYGYT	TRBV19	TRBJ1-2
ASSQSRAGQGAPGSYNEQF	TRBV23-1	TRBJ2-1
ASSVVSSSRQPQH	TRBV9	TRBJ1-5
ASSPPTDVLSNEQF	TRBV18	TRBJ2-1